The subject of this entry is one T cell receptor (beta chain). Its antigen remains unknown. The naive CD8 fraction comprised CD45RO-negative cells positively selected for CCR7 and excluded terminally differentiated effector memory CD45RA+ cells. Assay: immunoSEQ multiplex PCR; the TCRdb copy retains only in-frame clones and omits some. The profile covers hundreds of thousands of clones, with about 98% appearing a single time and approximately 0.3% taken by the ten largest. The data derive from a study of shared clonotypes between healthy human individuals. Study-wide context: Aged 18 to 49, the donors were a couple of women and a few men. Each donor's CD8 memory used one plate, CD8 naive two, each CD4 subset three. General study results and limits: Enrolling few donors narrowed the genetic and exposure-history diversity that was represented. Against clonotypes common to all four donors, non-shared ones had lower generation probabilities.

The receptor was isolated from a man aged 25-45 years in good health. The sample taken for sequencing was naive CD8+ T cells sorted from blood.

The DNA of the CDR3 is TGTGCCAGCAGCGGCGGGATTTCCTACGAGCAGTACTTC. It specifies CASSGGISYEQYF. The rearrangement links TRBV9 to TRBJ2-7, with D maybe TRBD2 (6 bases). The germline V and J ends were trimmed by 3 bases and 1 base, with 8 bases remaining between them. The CDR3 sequence is 13 residues long. Germline loops: CDR1 SGDLS, CDR2 YYNGEE.